Included here is one TCR beta chain sequence, with context. This entry is derived from a study of OX40 agonist ivuxolimab in advanced cancers. This table comes from immunoSEQ multiplex PCR, and its TCRdb copy is limited to in-frame clones, with some not included. This sample has tens of thousands of clones; approximately 88% occur once, and the top ten carry roughly 4%. The CDR3 spans 13 residues. V was clipped by 9 bases and J by 2 bases, with 13 bases between them. Germline lookup yields CDR1 KGHSH and CDR2 LQKENI. The V gene is TRBV18, the J gene TRBJ2-5; no firm D call. The source was CD4+ or CD8+ T cells sorted from blood, collected in a trial of the OX40 agonist ivuxolimab. The receptor was derived from an adult with an advanced solid tumor such as melanoma, head and neck, liver or kidney cancer. CDR3 nucleotide sequence: TGTGCCAGTTCCCTGACGAATCAAGAGACCCAGTACTTC. It encodes CASSLTNQETQYF.